The sample holds many counts of the clone carrying this T cell receptor (beta chain). Its antigen is unidentified. Unique molecular identifier tags were affixed to discrete cDNA molecules. MiXCR, run by TCRdb on the 5' RACE reads, gives a single entry per CDR3 protein. The sample shows tens of thousands of distinct CDR3 sequences, roughly an eighth of them seen only once. These data originate in a study of early T cells in non-severe SARS-CoV-2 infection. The overall study: The authors sequenced bulk RNA from unsorted whole blood, leaving chains unpaired. Study conclusions and caveats: VDJdb matching skewed toward anti-spike CD8 responses, missing private and CD4 specificities.

V dropped 1 base and J dropped 7 bases, with 14 bases sitting between them. CDR3 length equals 14 residues. The V gene's germline CDR1 is SQVTM and CDR2 ANQGSEA. The TCR comes from an adult who was a healthcare worker with PCR-confirmed SARS-CoV-2 infection or an uninfected control (not recorded which). The V call is TRBV29-1, the J call TRBJ2-1, with D perhaps matching TRBD1 (6 bases). Sequences were obtained from whole blood. This CDR3 reads CSVEGPQGMNEQFF. In nucleotides, the CDR3 is TGCAGCGTTGAAGGACCACAGGGTATGAATGAGCAGTTCTTC.